The 29 T cell receptor beta chains given below trace back to one sample, sequenced in a study of blood T cell repertoires in COVID-19. Using immunoSEQ multiplex PCR, the repertoire was profiled, and TCRdb retains in-frame clones only, with some absent. Here the sample spans under 200,000 clones, roughly 84% being singletons. Sequenced sample: peripheral blood. These receptors all stem from a woman aged 80 or older with acute or convalescent COVID-19.

The rearrangement uses TRBV10-2 and TRBJ1-2, with D unresolved. Trimming removed 1 base at V and 10 bases at J, with 10 bases between. The CDR3 is 12 residues long. Germline CDR1 WSHSY, CDR2 SAAADI. The DNA of the CDR3 is TGCGCCAGCAGTGAGTACGCCAGGCCCTACACCTTC. This translates into CASSEYARPYTF.

This chain connects TRBV7-2 to TRBJ2-1; a weak D match, TRBD2 (6 bases). Trimming removed 5 bases from V and 7 bases from J, with 15 bases in between. Germline CDR1 reads SGHTA; CDR2 reads FQGNSA. This CDR3 contains 14 residues. CDR3 DNA: TGTGCCAGCAGCCTTTGGGGAAGCGGGAATGAGCAGTTCTTC. Translating it yields CASSLWGSGNEQFF.

This rearrangement joins TRBV30 to TRBJ1-5; TRBD1 matches 7 bases. V shed 5 bases and J 6 bases; nucleotides not matched to a gene: 4. The V gene's germline CDR1 is GTSNPN and CDR2 SVGIG (reference sequence). The CDR3 covers 12 residues. CDR3 residues: CAWEGGGQPQHF. Written as DNA, the CDR3 is TGTGCCTGGGAAGGGGGCGGTCAGCCCCAGCATTTT.

This clone was found once. The J gene is TRBJ2-5, the V gene TRBV5-1, with D possibly matching TRBD2 (6 bases). Germline CDR1 reads SGHRS; CDR2 reads YFSETQ. This CDR3 comprises 13 residues. Trimming pared 4 bases from V and 5 bases from J, leaving 12 bases between. CDR3 protein: CASSVGLGETQYF. The DNA of the CDR3 is TGCGCCAGCAGCGTGGGACTTGGGGAGACCCAGTACTTC. The full variable domain, its missing parts supplied by reference TRBV5-1 and TRBJ2-5, is KAGVTQTPRYLIKTRGQQVTLSCSPISGHRSVSWYQQTPGQGLQFLFEYFSETQRNKGNFPGRFSGRQFSNSRSEMNVSTLELGDSALYLCASSVGLGETQYFGPGTRLLVL.

The V and J genes are TRBV6-5 and TRBJ2-7, with D hard to call. The CDR3 totals 15 residues. V lost 0 bases and J lost 0, with 9 bases in between. The germline V gene encodes CDR1 MNHEY and CDR2 SVGAGI. CDR3 sequence (DNA): TGTGCCAGCAGTTACTCAGTAAGGAGCTCCTACGAGCAGTACTTC. Encoded protein: CASSYSVRSSYEQYF.

This chain connects TRBV7-2 to TRBJ1-1; possible D gene TRBD1, 5 bases. From germline, CDR1 is SGHTA and CDR2 FQGNSA. The CDR3 spans 14 residues. Trimming removed 2 bases at V and 8 bases at J, with 15 bases between. The CDR3 bases are TGTGCCAGCAGCTTAAGAACCCGGGGGGAGGAAGCTTTCTTT. Translation gives CASSLRTRGEEAFF.

V usage is TRBV5-1 and J usage is TRBJ2-1; the match to TRBD1 covers 10 bases. Per the germline V gene, CDR1 is SGHRS and CDR2 is YFSETQ. The CDR3 covers 15 residues. The ends lost 7 bases at V and 4 bases at J; junction bases unmatched: 8. CDR3 sequence (DNA): TGCGCCAGCCACCGGCCGGGACAGGGGTACAATGAGCAGTTCTTC. Translating gives CASHRPGQGYNEQFF.

V usage is TRBV7-9 and J usage is TRBJ2-3; possibly TRBD1 for D (5 bases). Trimming took off 6 bases at V and 1 base at J, with 8 bases between the two ends. The V gene's germline CDR1 is SEHNR and CDR2 FQNEAQ (reference sequence). The CDR3 sequence is 13 residues long. This CDR3 is CASRLTGTDTQYF. DNA of the CDR3: TGTGCCAGCAGACTGACAGGCACAGATACGCAGTATTTT.

The table lists this clone with a count of one. The chain combines TRBV10-3 with TRBJ1-1, with TRBD1 matching 9 bases. CDR1 is ENHRY and CDR2 is SYGVKD in the germline V gene. Trimming at V came to 3 bases and at J to 0 bases, leaving 2 bases not matched to a gene. The length of the CDR3 is 15 residues. CDR3 region: CAISDRTGVNTEAFF. DNA of the CDR3: TGTGCCATCAGTGATCGGACAGGGGTGAACACTGAAGCTTTCTTT.

Comments on this clone: One end of the junction does not line up with germline, which may come from a read error. The rearrangement links TRBV12-3 or TRBV12-4 to TRBJ1-4; 8 bases fit TRBD1. This CDR3 is built from 13 residues. The CDR3 is CASSFIEDRDMIF. CDR3 bases: TGTGCCAGCAGTTTTATAGAGGACAGGGACATGATTTTT.

The gene calls are TRBV15 and TRBJ1-5, with D maybe TRBD1 (6 bases). Looked up from germline, CDR1 is LNHNV and CDR2 is YYDKDF (reference sequence). V was trimmed by 6 bases and J by 3 bases, leaving 12 bases between them. This CDR3 spans 14 amino acids. The DNA for the CDR3 is TGTGCCACCAGTAGGGGGGGGGACAATCAGCCCCAGCATTTT. Its protein product is CATSRGGDNQPQHF.

This clone was seen only once. The rearrangement joins TRBV28 to TRBJ1-2, with TRBD1 as a possible D gene (6 bases). Germline CDR1 is MDHEN and CDR2 is SYDVKM. Trimming shortened V by 8 bases and J by 4 bases, and 14 bases separated the two germline ends. There are 13 residues in the CDR3. CDR3 residues: CASLLQGGYGYTF. CDR3 nucleotide sequence: TGTGCCAGCCTCCTACAGGGCGGCTATGGCTACACCTTC.

The V gene is TRBV6-5, the J gene TRBJ1-2; tentative D call: TRBD1 (6 bases). V was trimmed by 2 bases and J by 1 base, leaving 11 bases between them. Germline loops: CDR1 MNHEY, CDR2 SVGAGI. The CDR3 totals 15 residues. The CDR3 spells CASSYQGQLNYGYTF. CDR3 in DNA: TGTGCCAGCAGTTACCAAGGACAGCTTAACTATGGCTACACCTTC.

The V gene is TRBV7-3, the J gene TRBJ2-1; 8 nucleotides align to TRBD1. The germline gives CDR1 SGHTA, CDR2 FQGTGA. The V and J ends lost 0 bases and 4 bases, in that order; junction bases with no gene match: 14. The CDR3 covers 19 residues. CDR3: CASSLTSGDRPLKYNEQFF. CDR3 DNA: TGTGCCAGCAGCTTAACATCCGGGGACAGGCCGCTAAAATACAATGAGCAGTTCTTC. Together with reference TRBV7-3 and TRBJ2-1, the CDR3 gives the full variable domain: GAGVSQTPSNKVTEKGKYVELRCDPISGHTALYWYRQSLGQGPEFLIYFQGTGAADDSGLPNDRFFAVRPEGSVSTLKIQRTERGDSAVYLCASSLTSGDRPLKYNEQFFGPGTRLTVL.

The CDR3 loop reads CASRKTSGSPYEQYF. As DNA, the CDR3 is TGTGCCAGTAGAAAGACTAGCGGGTCCCCCTACGAGCAGTACTTC. The chain combines TRBV19 with TRBJ2-7; 10 nucleotides agree with TRBD2. Germline V gives CDR1 LNHDA, CDR2 SQIVND (reference sequence). Unmatched junction bases numbered 7, after V lost 6 bases and J lost 2 bases. This CDR3 is 15 amino acids long.

V gene TRBV6-2 or TRBV6-3 combines with J gene TRBJ1-1, with 9 positions matching TRBD1. V was clipped by 2 bases and J by 4 bases; unmatched bases: 8. The germline V gene encodes CDR1 MNHEY and CDR2 SVGEGT. The length of the CDR3 is 16 residues. CDR3 sequence: CASSYPPGQGSTEAFF. As DNA, the CDR3 is TGTGCCAGCAGTTACCCCCCGGGACAGGGCTCCACTGAAGCTTTCTTT.

The chain carries TRBV29-1 and TRBJ2-7; 8 nucleotides align to TRBD1. The CDR3 is 12 residues long. The germline V gene encodes CDR1 SQVTM and CDR2 ANQGSEA. J was trimmed by 2 bases and V by 6 bases; bases with no gene match: 3. For the CDR3, the DNA is TGCAGCGTGCACAGGGGGACCTACGAGCAGTACTTC. Protein product: CSVHRGTYEQYF.

This clone has only one observation. The chain couples TRBV29-1 to TRBJ1-1; D is uncertain. This CDR3 region has 11 residues. V shed 3 bases and J shed 4 bases, with 6 bases lying between them. Per the germline V gene, CDR1 is SQVTM and CDR2 is ANQGSEA. The CDR3 nucleotides are TGCAGCGTTGAGGGCAGCACTGAAGCTTTCTTT. It translates to CSVEGSTEAFF.

V is TRBV10-2 and J is TRBJ1-5; D not certain. V lost 5 bases, J lost 5 bases, and 10 bases lay in between. CDR3 length: 13 residues. Germline loops: CDR1 WSHSY, CDR2 SAAADI. The CDR3 bases are TGCGCCAGCAGTTCTTGGTGGCATCAGCCCCAGCATTTT. Its translation: CASSSWWHQPQHF.

V usage is TRBV25-1 and J usage is TRBJ2-6; D unresolved. The V gene lost 4 bases and the J gene lost 6 bases, with 13 bases spanning the gap. The length of the CDR3 is 15 residues. CDR1 is MGHDK, CDR2 SYGVNS, per germline. The DNA of the CDR3 is TGTGCCAGCAGTGTGCCGGGTGGAGTGGCCAACGTCCTGACTTTC. This gives the protein CASSVPGGVANVLTF.

This rearrangement joins TRBV11-2 to TRBJ2-3; D not certain. Germline V gene lookup returns CDR1 SGHAT and CDR2 FQNNGV. Trimming took off 4 bases at V and 4 bases at J, with 12 bases between the two ends. This CDR3 contains 14 residues. The CDR3 DNA reads TGTGCCAGCAGCTCACCCCGGGTAGCAGATACGCAGTATTTT. It codes for CASSSPRVADTQYF.

The V and J genes are TRBV9 and TRBJ1-3; D is undetermined. Germline-derived CDR1 and CDR2 are SGDLS and YYNGEE. The CDR3 covers 17 residues. Deletions cut 0 bases from V and 0 bases from J, with 13 bases between. The CDR3 protein is CASSVEMVAISGNTIYF. The CDR3 nucleotides read TGTGCCAGCAGCGTAGAGATGGTTGCGATCTCTGGAAACACCATATATTTT.

The rearrangement uses TRBV3-1 (or the pseudogene TRBV3-2) and TRBJ1-2; 8 bases are a match to TRBD1. V dropped 6 bases and J dropped 5; count of bases not matched to a gene: 8. Germline V CDR1 and CDR2: LGHDT, YNNKEL (reference sequence). The CDR3 totals 14 residues. This CDR3 is CASRLRGRWYGYTF. CDR3 bases: TGTGCCAGCAGACTCAGGGGGCGCTGGTATGGCTACACCTTC.

The rearrangement joins TRBV5-3 to TRBJ2-3, with TRBD2 matching 8 bases. TRBV5-3 is flagged as an ORF with uncertain function. CDR3 length equals 18 residues. After removal of 0 bases from V and 4 bases from J, the junction contained 13 bases not matched to a gene. The DNA of the CDR3 is TGTGCCAGAAGCTTGGTATTTAACGGGAGGGTTGTCCCAGATACGCAGTATTTT. Protein sequence: CARSLVFNGRVVPDTQYF.

V is TRBV5-1 and J is TRBJ1-2, with 9 bases matching TRBD1. Losses at the gene ends were 1 base for V and 7 bases for J; bases not matched to a gene: 5. In germline, CDR1 is SGHRS, CDR2 YFSETQ. The CDR3 totals 14 residues. The CDR3 DNA reads TGCGCCAGCAGCTTGCAACAGGGGGCGGGTGGCTACACCTTC. This sequence encodes CASSLQQGAGGYTF.

The chain uses TRBV5-1 and TRBJ2-1; TRBD2 matches at 8 bases. The CDR3 covers 15 residues. Per the germline V gene, CDR1 is SGHRS and CDR2 is YFSETQ. J lost 7 bases, V lost 1 base, and 7 bases had no gene match. In nucleotides, the CDR3 is TGCGCCAGCAGCTTGATCCAGCGGGAGCAGAATGAGCAGTTCTTC. This codes for CASSLIQREQNEQFF.

V is TRBV3-1 (or the pseudogene TRBV3-2) and J is TRBJ2-1; D unclear. The CDR3 totals 14 residues. V was clipped by 0 bases and J by 9 bases, with 12 bases between them. The germline V gene encodes CDR1 LGHDT and CDR2 YNNKEL (reference sequence). The CDR3 reads CASSQDSLAAEQFF. The DNA for the CDR3 is TGTGCCAGCAGCCAAGATTCCCTGGCCGCTGAGCAGTTCTTC.

The chain's CDR3 is CASSPGQFSGNTIYF. The CDR3 nucleotides are TGTGCCAGCAGTCCGGGACAGTTTTCTGGAAACACCATATATTTT. This chain joins TRBV6-5 and TRBJ1-3; TRBD1 matches at 7 bases. CDR1 and CDR2 (germline): MNHEY, SVGAGI. The V and J ends lost 5 bases and 1 base, in that order; junction bases with no gene match: 5. The length of the CDR3 is 15 residues.

This clone was picked up one time. The V gene is TRBV5-1, the J gene TRBJ2-7, with TRBD2 matching over 11 bases. Germline CDR1 SGHRS, CDR2 YFSETQ. The J segment lost 12 bases and the V segment lost 4 bases, leaving 12 bases of the junction unmatched. This CDR3 has 14 residues. CDR3 sequence (DNA): TGCGCCAGCAGCCCGGGGACTAGCGGAGGAGGACTGTACTTC. Its translation is CASSPGTSGGGLYF.